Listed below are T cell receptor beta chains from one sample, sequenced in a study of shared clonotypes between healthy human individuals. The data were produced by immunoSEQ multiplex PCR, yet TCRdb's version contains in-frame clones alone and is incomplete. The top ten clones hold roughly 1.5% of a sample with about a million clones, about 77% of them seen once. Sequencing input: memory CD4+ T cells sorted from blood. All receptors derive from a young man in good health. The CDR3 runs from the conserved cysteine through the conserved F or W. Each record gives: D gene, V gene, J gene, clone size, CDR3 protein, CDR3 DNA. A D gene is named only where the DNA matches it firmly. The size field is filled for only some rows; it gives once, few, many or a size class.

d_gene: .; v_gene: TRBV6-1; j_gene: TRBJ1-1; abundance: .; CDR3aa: CASSERGATQAFF; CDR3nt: TGTGCCAGCAGTGAACGGGGAGCCACCCAAGCTTTCTTT
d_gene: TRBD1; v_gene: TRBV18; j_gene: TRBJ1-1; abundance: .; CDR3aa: CASSPGTGGLNTEAFF; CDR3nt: TGTGCCAGCTCACCGGGGACAGGGGGTTTGAACACTGAAGCTTTCTTT
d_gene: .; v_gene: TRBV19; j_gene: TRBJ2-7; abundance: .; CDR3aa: CASSTGGRDYEQYF; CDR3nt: TGTGCCAGTAGTACCGGGGGCAGGGACTACGAGCAGTACTTC
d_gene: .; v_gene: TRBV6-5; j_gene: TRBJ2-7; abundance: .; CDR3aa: CASREQGYEQYF; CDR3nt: TGTGCCAGCAGGGAACAGGGCTACGAGCAGTACTTC
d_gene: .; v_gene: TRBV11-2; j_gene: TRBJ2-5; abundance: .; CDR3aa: CASSLAWGETQYF; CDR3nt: TGTGCCAGCAGCTTAGCGTGGGGTGAGACCCAGTACTTC
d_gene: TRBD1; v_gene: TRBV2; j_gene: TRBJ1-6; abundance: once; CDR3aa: CAGLDRGIYNSPLHF; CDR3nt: TGTGCCGGATTAGACAGGGGAATATATAATTCACCCCTCCACTTT
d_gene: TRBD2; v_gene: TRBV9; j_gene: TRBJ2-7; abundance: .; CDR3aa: CASSPRRLAGGSYEQYF; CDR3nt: TGTGCCAGCAGCCCACGCCGACTAGCGGGAGGTTCCTACGAGCAGTACTTC
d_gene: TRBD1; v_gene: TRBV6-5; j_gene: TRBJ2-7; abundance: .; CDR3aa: CASSYSRTGHSYEQYF; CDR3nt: TGTGCCAGCAGTTACTCCCGGACAGGTCACTCCTACGAGCAGTACTTC
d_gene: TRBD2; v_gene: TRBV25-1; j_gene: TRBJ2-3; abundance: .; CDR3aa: CASSEGGLAADTQYF; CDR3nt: TGTGCCAGCAGTGAAGGGGGACTAGCAGCAGATACGCAGTATTTT
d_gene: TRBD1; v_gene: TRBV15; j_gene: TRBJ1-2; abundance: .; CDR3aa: CATTRGGDRLTYGYTF; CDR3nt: TGTGCCACCACCCGAGGGGGGGACAGGTTAACTTATGGCTACACCTTC
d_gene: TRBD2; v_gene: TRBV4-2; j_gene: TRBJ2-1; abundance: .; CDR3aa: CASSQVAGAFNEQFF; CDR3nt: TGTGCCAGCAGCCAAGTAGCGGGGGCGTTCAATGAGCAGTTCTTC
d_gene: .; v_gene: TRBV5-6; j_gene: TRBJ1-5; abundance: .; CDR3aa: CASTRWDRGVGNQPQHF; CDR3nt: TGTGCCAGCACCCGCTGGGACCGAGGGGTTGGCAATCAGCCCCAGCATTTT
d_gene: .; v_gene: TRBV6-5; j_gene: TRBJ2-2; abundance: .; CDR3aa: CASFPAGELFF; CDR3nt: TGTGCCAGCTTCCCGGCCGGGGAGCTGTTTTTT
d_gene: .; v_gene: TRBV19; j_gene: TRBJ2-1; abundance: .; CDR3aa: CASSITVSSYNEQFF; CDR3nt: TGTGCCAGTAGTATAACGGTGAGCTCCTACAATGAGCAGTTCTTC
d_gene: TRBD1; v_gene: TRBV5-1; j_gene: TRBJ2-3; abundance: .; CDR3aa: CASSLEGQSTDTQYF; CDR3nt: TGCGCCAGCAGCTTGGAGGGACAGAGCACAGATACGCAGTATTTT
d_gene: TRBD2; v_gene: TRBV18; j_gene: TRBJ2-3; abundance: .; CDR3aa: CASSPQAGITDTQYF; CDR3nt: TGTGCCAGCTCACCACAAGCGGGAATCACAGATACGCAGTATTTT
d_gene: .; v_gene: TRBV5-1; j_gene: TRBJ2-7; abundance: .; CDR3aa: CASSRGAGNYEQYF; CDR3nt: TGCGCCAGCAGCCGCGGGGCAGGGAACTACGAGCAGTACTTC
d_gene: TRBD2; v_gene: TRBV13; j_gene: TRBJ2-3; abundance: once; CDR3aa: CASSLEPGGATDTQYF; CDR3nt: TGTGCCAGCAGCTTAGAGCCGGGGGGTGCCACAGATACGCAGTATTTT
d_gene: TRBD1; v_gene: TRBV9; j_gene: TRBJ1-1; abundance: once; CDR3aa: CASSADTTGLEAFF; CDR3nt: TGTGCCAGCAGCGCAGATACGACAGGGCTTGAAGCTTTCTTT
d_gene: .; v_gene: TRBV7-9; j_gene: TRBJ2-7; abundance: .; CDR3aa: CASALGVGYEQYF; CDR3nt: TGTGCCAGCGCTTTAGGGGTAGGCTACGAGCAGTACTTC
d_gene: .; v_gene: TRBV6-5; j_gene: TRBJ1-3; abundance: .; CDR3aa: CASKSPVGTIYF; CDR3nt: TGTGCCAGCAAATCCCCGGTTGGCACCATATATTTT
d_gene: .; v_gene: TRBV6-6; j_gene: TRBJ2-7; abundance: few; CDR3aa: CASSYLDRSSYEQYF; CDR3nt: TGTGCCAGCAGTTACTTGGACAGATCTTCCTACGAGCAGTACTTC
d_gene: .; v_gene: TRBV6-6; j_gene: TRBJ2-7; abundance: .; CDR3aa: CASSYGSQRGAYEQYF; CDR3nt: TGTGCCAGCAGTTACGGTAGCCAGAGGGGCGCCTACGAGCAGTACTTC
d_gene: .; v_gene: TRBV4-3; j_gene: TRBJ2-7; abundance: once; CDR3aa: CASSQEFRVSYEQYF; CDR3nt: TGCGCCAGCAGCCAAGAGTTCAGAGTCTCCTACGAGCAGTACTTC
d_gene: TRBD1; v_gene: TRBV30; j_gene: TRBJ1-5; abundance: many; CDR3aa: CAWSRDRTGDSNQPQHF; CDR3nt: TGTGCCTGGAGTAGGGACAGAACAGGGGATAGCAATCAGCCCCAGCATTTT
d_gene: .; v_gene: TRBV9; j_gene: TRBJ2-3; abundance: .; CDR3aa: CASSESTGTQYF; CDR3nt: TGTGCCAGCAGCGAATCTACGGGTACGCAGTATTTT
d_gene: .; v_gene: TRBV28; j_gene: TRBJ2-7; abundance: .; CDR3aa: CASTLRGGRDEQYF; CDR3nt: TGTGCCAGCACCCTGAGGGGGGGGCGCGACGAGCAGTACTTC
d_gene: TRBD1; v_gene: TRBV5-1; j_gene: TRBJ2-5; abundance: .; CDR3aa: CASSIGQGAGQETQYF; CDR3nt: TGCGCCAGCAGCATAGGACAGGGTGCAGGTCAAGAGACCCAGTACTTC
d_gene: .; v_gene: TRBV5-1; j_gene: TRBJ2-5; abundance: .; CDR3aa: CASSSTGAGRETQYF; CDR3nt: TGCGCCAGCAGCTCCACAGGAGCAGGGAGGGAGACCCAGTACTTC
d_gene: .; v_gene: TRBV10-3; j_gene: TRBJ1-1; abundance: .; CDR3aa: CATEDIELKAFF; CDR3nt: TGTGCCACCGAAGATATTGAACTAAAAGCTTTCTTT
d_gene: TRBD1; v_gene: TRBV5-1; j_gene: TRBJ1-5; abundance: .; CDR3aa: CASSRGQGDQPQHF; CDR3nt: TGCGCCAGCAGCCGCGGACAGGGGGATCAGCCCCAGCATTTT